These T cell receptor beta chains were read from a single sample in a study of blood T cell repertoires in COVID-19. Sequenced by immunoSEQ multiplex PCR; TCRdb stores in-frame clones only, minus some. The sample lists 120,000 to 150,000 clones; around 85% were seen once. Sequences were obtained from PBMCs or T cells enriched from blood (not recorded which). These receptors were obtained from a woman aged 40 to 50 who had recovered from COVID-19. The CDR3 runs from the conserved cysteine through the conserved F or W. A D gene is named only where the DNA matches it firmly. Clone size is not always given. Where it is, it says once, few, many or a class for expanded clones.

clone size	V gene	J gene	D gene	CDR3 protein	CDR3 DNA
-	TRBV5-1	TRBJ2-7	TRBD2	CASSPGREDLYEQYF	TGCGCCAGCAGCCCTGGGCGGGAGGACCTCTACGAGCAGTACTTC
-	TRBV3-1/TRBV3-2	TRBJ1-2	-	CASSQVGRVNYGYTF	TGTGCCAGCAGCCAAGTGGGCAGGGTAAACTATGGCTACACCTTC
-	TRBV6-5	TRBJ1-3	-	CASSSPGISGNTIYF	TGTGCCAGCAGTTCTCCAGGAATATCTGGAAACACCATATATTTT
-	TRBV30	TRBJ1-1	-	CAWSFTNTEAFF	TGTGCCTGGAGTTTTACTAACACTGAAGCTTTCTTT
-	TRBV27	TRBJ2-2	TRBD2	CASRTAGGPRTRGELFF	TGTGCCAGCAGGACAGCGGGAGGCCCCCGGACACGCGGGGAGCTGTTTTTT
-	TRBV2	TRBJ2-2	-	CASSEAGGRITGELFF	TGTGCCAGCAGTGAAGCTGGCGGGCGAATCACCGGGGAGCTGTTTTTT
few	TRBV7-9	TRBJ1-4	-	CASRPGPTNEKLFF	TGTGCCAGCAGGCCAGGGCCCACTAATGAAAAACTGTTTTTT
-	TRBV5-1	TRBJ1-2	TRBD1	CASSLGDRAGYTF	TGCGCCAGCAGCTTGGGCGACAGGGCTGGCTACACCTTC
-	TRBV5-6	TRBJ2-7	TRBD1	CASSLTGGKHEQYF	TGTGCCAGCAGCTTGACAGGGGGCAAACACGAGCAGTACTTC
-	TRBV4-1	TRBJ1-6	-	CASSQVLSSYNSPLHF	TGCGCCAGCAGCCAAGTTCTGAGCTCCTATAATTCACCCCTCCACTTT